Sequencing of this T cell receptor beta chain was carried out in a study of cytomegalovirus exposure and HLA in healthy donors. 60 Vbeta and 13 Jbeta primers were used in PCR. In the original analysis: A follow-up analysis tallied some 80 million unique TCR beta chains, roughly 11 million shared. Profiled with immunoSEQ multiplex PCR; TCRdb holds only in-frame clones, not every one. The DNA gave D and trimming, while V, J and clone size come from that table. The sample lists some 110,000 clones, approximately 80% occurring once. The germline V gene encodes CDR1 LNHDA and CDR2 SQIVND (reference sequence). The germline V and J ends were trimmed by 7 bases and 6 bases, with 10 bases remaining between them. CDR3 length: 12 residues.

This rearrangement joins TRBV19 to TRBJ2-1; D remains ambiguous. The sample comprised PBMCs. This TCR derives from a male donor in good health and CMV-seronegative. CDR3 loop: CASKDLGNEQFF. DNA of the CDR3: TGTGCCAGTAAAGATCTAGGCAATGAGCAGTTCTTC. The complete variable domain, with remaining parts taken from reference TRBV19 and TRBJ2-1, reads DGGITQSPKYLFRKEGQNVTLSCEQNLNHDAMYWYRQDPGQGLRLIYYSQIVNDFQKGDIAEGYSVSREKKESFPLTVTSAQKNPTAFYLCASKDLGNEQFFGPGTRLTVL.